This T cell receptor beta chain emerged from a study of OX40 agonist ivuxolimab in advanced cancers. Generated by immunoSEQ multiplex PCR, the TCRdb table keeps only in-frame clones and is missing some. The sample consists of 80,000 to 100,000 clones, approximately 90% of them appearing once. The CDR3 runs to 14 residues. The V gene lost 6 bases and the J gene lost 2 bases, with 10 bases spanning the gap. In germline, CDR1 is MNHNY, CDR2 SVGAGI (reference sequence). The material was CD4+ or CD8+ T cells sorted from blood, obtained in a trial of the OX40 agonist ivuxolimab. This receptor was identified in an adult with an advanced solid tumor such as melanoma, head and neck, liver or kidney cancer. The chain has TRBV6-6 and TRBJ1-4, with D hard to call. The CDR3 sequence is CASSPRNTNEKLFF. For the CDR3, the DNA is TGTGCCAGCAGCCCTAGGAACACTAATGAAAAACTGTTTTTT.